This entry lists 20 T cell receptor beta chains sequenced from one sample in a study of human T cells and chemical hapten exposure. TCRdb called the RACE reads again in MiXCR, with one record for every CDR3 protein. This table holds about 380,000 distinct CDR3 sequences, approximately 4.4% found once. The time point here: patch test 1, 2 weeks after DPC sensitization. Treatment noted: therapeutic diphenylcyclopropenone sensitization with weekly scalp DPC. The sample in question was whole blood, obtained in connection with sensitization to the hapten diphenylcyclopropenone (DPC). The receptors here all came from a woman between 50 and 59 years old with alopecia areata. Some clones in this sample may be carry-over from other donors' samples.

There are a few counts of this clonotype. The CDR3 DNA follows: TGTGCCAGCAGCCACACAGAGAGAAAAACCCAGTACTTC. Its protein is CASSHTERKTQYF. The chain employs TRBV7-9 and TRBJ2-5; D remains unclear. Germline CDR1 SEHNR, CDR2 FQNEAQ (reference sequence). Trimming stripped 5 bases from V and 8 bases from J, with 15 bases between. The CDR3 covers 13 residues.

This clonotype was counted many times. The V gene is TRBV5-6, the J gene TRBJ1-5; D may be TRBD1 (6 bases). In germline, CDR1 is SGHDT, CDR2 YYEEEE. The CDR3 has 15 amino acids. The V end was cut by 2 bases, the J end by 2 bases, with 11 bases between. CDR3 coding DNA: TGTGCCAGCAGCTTTGGAGAGGGGGGCAATCAGCCCCAGCATTTT. This codes for CASSFGEGGNQPQHF.

This clonotype appeared many times. CDR3 sequence: CSAREQGDEKLFF. In nucleotides, the CDR3 is TGCAGTGCTAGAGAACAGGGAGATGAAAAACTGTTTTTT. The chain carries TRBV20-1 and TRBJ1-4, with D possibly TRBD1 on 6 matching bases. Germline CDR1 and CDR2: DFQATT and SNEGSKA (reference sequence). The CDR3 contains 13 residues. Between the trimmed V and J ends, which lost 0 bases and 6 bases, there was a span of 8 bases.

This clonotype was observed many times. The rearrangement links TRBV18 to TRBJ2-3, with 7 bases identical to TRBD1. Germline lookup yields CDR1 KGHSH and CDR2 LQKENI. This CDR3 has 12 residues. J gave up 10 bases and V 2 bases, and 3 bases lay outside the gene matches. CDR3 sequence: CASSPGQGAQYF. CDR3 nucleotides: TGTGCCAGCTCACCAGGTCAGGGGGCGCAGTATTTT.

This clonotype was seen ten or more times. The genes are TRBV20-1 and TRBJ1-1; D gene ambiguous. V lost 5 bases to trimming and J lost 4 bases, with 14 bases between them. This CDR3 region has 13 residues. Germline V gene data show CDR1 as DFQATT and CDR2 as SNEGSKA (reference sequence). CDR3 sequence (DNA): TGCAGTGCTCAGGTGTCCAGAGGCACTGAAGCTTTCTTT. Translating gives CSAQVSRGTEAFF.

This clonotype appeared many times. This chain connects TRBV29-1 to TRBJ2-3, with no clear D. CDR3 length equals 12 residues. The V end was cut by 7 bases, the J end by 2 bases, with 10 bases between. The germline gives CDR1 SQVTM, CDR2 ANQGSEA. Here the CDR3 reads CSARPNTDTQYF. CDR3 DNA sequence: TGCAGCGCCCGACCCAACACAGATACGCAGTATTTT.

There are many counts of this clonotype. The chain couples TRBV6-5 to TRBJ1-5; TRBD1 matches 9 bases. The V segment lost 4 bases and the J segment 4 bases; nucleotides outside the gene matches: 5. This CDR3 has 15 amino acids. Looked up from germline, CDR1 is MNHEY and CDR2 is SVGAGI. The CDR3 DNA sequence: TGTGCCAGCAGTTCCACACAGGGGGCGAATCAGCCCCAGCATTTT. Its protein product is CASSSTQGANQPQHF.

This clonotype was observed at least ten times. The chain recombines TRBV11-2 with TRBJ2-1; unclear D gene. CDR1 and CDR2 from the germline V gene are SGHAT and FQNNGV. Deletions cut 2 bases from V and 9 bases from J, with 17 bases between. This CDR3 spans 15 amino acids. CDR3 in amino acids: CASSLSPPRAGEQFF. The DNA for the CDR3 is TGTGCCAGCAGCTTATCACCGCCCCGGGCCGGTGAGCAGTTCTTC.

This clonotype has just a few counts. V gene TRBV7-8 combines with J gene TRBJ2-3, with D unclear. The CDR3 runs 14 residues. Per the germline V gene, CDR1 is SGHVS and CDR2 is FQNEAQ. V was trimmed by 2 bases and J by 3 bases, leaving 9 bases between them. As DNA, the CDR3 is TGTGCCAGCAGCTTAATACGAAGTACAGATACGCAGTATTTT. Translating gives CASSLIRSTDTQYF. The complete variable domain, with remaining parts taken from reference TRBV7-8 and TRBJ2-3, reads GAGVSQSPRYKVAKRGQDVALRCDPISGHVSLFWYQQALGQGPEFLTYFQNEAQLDKSGLPSDRFFAERPEGSVSTLKIQRTQQEDSAVYLCASSLIRSTDTQYFGPGTRLTVL.

This clonotype showed up many times. V gene TRBV10-1 combines with J gene TRBJ2-7; D is possibly TRBD1 (5 bases). V was shortened by 2 bases and J by 2 bases, with 10 bases between the two germline ends. Germline CDR1 is WNHNN and CDR2 is SYGVQD (reference sequence). There are 14 residues in the CDR3. DNA for the CDR3: TGCGCCAGCAGTGAGCCCAGGGAAGCCTACGAGCAGTACTTC. Encoded protein: CASSEPREAYEQYF.

This clonotype has more than one count but fewer than ten. The V call is TRBV6-5, the J call TRBJ2-6; D is possibly TRBD2 (6 bases). The CDR3 length is 17 residues. Trimming pared 5 bases from V and 0 bases from J, leaving 14 bases between. Germline V gives CDR1 MNHEY, CDR2 SVGAGI. As DNA, the CDR3 is TGTGCCAGCAGTCCCGTTCTAGCGAGCTCTGGGGCCAACGTCCTGACTTTC. Amino acid sequence: CASSPVLASSGANVLTF.

The chain combines TRBV10-3 with TRBJ2-5, with D perhaps matching TRBD1 (7 bases). The V end lost 0 bases, the J end lost 4 bases, and 15 bases lay between the germline ends. Germline V gene data show CDR1 as ENHRY and CDR2 as SYGVKD. CDR3 length: 16 residues. The CDR3 loop reads CAISESRQGGGETQYF. The CDR3 DNA sequence: TGTGCCATCAGTGAGTCAAGACAGGGAGGAGGAGAGACCCAGTACTTC.

This clonotype was found many times. This chain links TRBV3-1 with TRBJ1-2; 9 positions match TRBD1. In germline, CDR1 is LGHDT, CDR2 YNNKEL (reference sequence). V lost 6 bases to trimming and J lost 6 bases; unmatched junction nucleotides: 5. This CDR3 comprises 13 residues. The CDR3 reads CASSLQGADGYTF. CDR3 in DNA: TGTGCCAGCAGTCTACAGGGGGCGGATGGCTACACCTTC. Looking up the rest from reference TRBV3-1 and TRBJ1-2 gives the full variable domain: DTAVSQTPKYLVTQMGNDKSIKCEQNLGHDTMYWYKQDSKKFLKIMFSYNNKELIINETVPNRFSPKSPDKAHLNLHINSLELGDSAVYFCASSLQGADGYTFGSGTRLTVV.

The chain recombines TRBV3-1 with TRBJ1-3; TRBD1 aligns across 7 bases. The CDR3 is 15 amino acids. Germline assignment: CDR1 LGHDT and CDR2 YNNKEL (reference sequence). V trimming: 8 bases; J trimming: 0 bases; junction bases outside the gene matches: 7. CDR3 sequence reads: CASQARTGSGNTIYF. In nucleotides, the CDR3 is TGTGCCAGCCAAGCCCGGACAGGCTCTGGAAACACCATATATTTT.

This clonotype was found many times. This rearrangement joins TRBV13 to TRBJ1-1, with D possibly being TRBD1 (5 bases). V lost 2 bases to trimming and J lost 0 bases, with 10 bases between them. From germline, CDR1 is PRHDT and CDR2 FYEKMQ (reference sequence). This CDR3 spans 15 amino acids. DNA for the CDR3: TGTGCCAGCAGCTTAAGGGGAGGAGTGAACACTGAAGCTTTCTTT. Protein product: CASSLRGGVNTEAFF.

This clonotype was counted between two and nine times. The chain uses TRBV20-1 and TRBJ2-4; no definite D call. The CDR3 loop spans 13 amino acids. Germline values: CDR1 DFQATT, CDR2 SNEGSKA (reference sequence). Deletions cut 6 bases from V and 1 base from J, with 10 bases between. The CDR3: CSAKESAKNIQYF. CDR3 sequence (DNA): TGCAGTGCAAAAGAGTCGGCCAAAAACATTCAGTACTTC.

With respect to this clonotype: This sequence may be a read error, since a much larger clone differs from it by one base. The gene calls are TRBV5-1 and TRBJ1-1, with a tentative D call TRBD1 (6 bases). The CDR3 sequence is 15 residues long. Germline V gives CDR1 SGHRS, CDR2 YFSETQ. The CDR3 bases are TGCGCCAGCAGCTTGGACTTTGGCGGGGACACTGAAGCTCTCTTT. It is translated as CASSLDFGGDTEALF.

This clonotype was seen many times. The rearrangement uses TRBV20-1 and TRBJ2-7; 9 nucleotides agree with TRBD1. Germline V lookup: CDR1 DFQATT, CDR2 SNEGSKA (reference sequence). This CDR3 spans 15 amino acids. V was pared by 4 bases and J by 9 bases, with 16 bases of the junction left unmatched. CDR3: CSAKKPGQGFDAQYF. In nucleotides, the CDR3 is TGCAGTGCTAAAAAACCGGGACAGGGCTTTGACGCGCAGTACTTC.

The rearrangement joins TRBV15 to TRBJ2-3; D gene ambiguous. The CDR3 runs 15 residues. V lost 0 bases and J 4 bases, leaving 11 bases between the germline ends. From germline, CDR1 is LNHNV and CDR2 YYDKDF (reference sequence). This CDR3 reads CATSRDPSRPDTQYF. For the CDR3, the DNA is TGTGCCACCAGCAGAGATCCCTCGCGGCCAGATACGCAGTATTTT.

The sample holds many counts of this clonotype. V is TRBV12-3 or TRBV12-4 and J is TRBJ2-1; TRBD2 aligns across 8 bases. The trim removed 2 bases at V and 5 bases at J, leaving 5 bases unmatched. The length of the CDR3 is 15 residues. CDR3 region: CASSLSGGPDNEQFF. Written as DNA, the CDR3 is TGTGCCAGCAGTTTATCGGGGGGGCCGGACAATGAGCAGTTCTTC.